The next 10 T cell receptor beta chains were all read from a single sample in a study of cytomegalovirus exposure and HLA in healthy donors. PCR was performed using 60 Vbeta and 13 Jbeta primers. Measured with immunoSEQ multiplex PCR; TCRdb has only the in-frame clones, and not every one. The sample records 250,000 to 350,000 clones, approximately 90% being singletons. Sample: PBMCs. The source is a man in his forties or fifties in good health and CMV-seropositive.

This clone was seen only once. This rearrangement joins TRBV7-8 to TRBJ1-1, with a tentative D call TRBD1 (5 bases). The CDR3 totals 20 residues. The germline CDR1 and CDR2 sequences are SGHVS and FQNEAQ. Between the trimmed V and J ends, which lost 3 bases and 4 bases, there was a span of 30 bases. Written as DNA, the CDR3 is TGTGCCAGCAGCTTGCCCCAGGGTTCATCTATAGCAAGTAGCAGCACTGAAGCTTTCTTT. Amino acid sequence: CASSLPQGSSIASSSTEAFF.

The DNA of the CDR3 is TGTGCCAGCAGCCCGAACTATTCCATAGATGAGCAGTACTTC. This encodes CASSPNYSIDEQYF. The chain is built from TRBV11-2 and TRBJ2-7, with D unresolved. The germline V gene has CDR1 SGHAT and CDR2 FQNNGV. The ends were cut back, 5 bases at V and 7 bases at J, with 18 bases in the middle. The CDR3 is 14 amino acids. Full variable domain (outside the CDR3, taken from reference TRBV11-2 and TRBJ2-7): EAGVAQSPRYKIIEKRQSVAFWCNPISGHATLYWYQQILGQGPKLLIQFQNNGVVDDSQLPKDRFSAERLKGVDSTLKIQPAKLEDSAVYLCASSPNYSIDEQYFGPGTRLTVT.

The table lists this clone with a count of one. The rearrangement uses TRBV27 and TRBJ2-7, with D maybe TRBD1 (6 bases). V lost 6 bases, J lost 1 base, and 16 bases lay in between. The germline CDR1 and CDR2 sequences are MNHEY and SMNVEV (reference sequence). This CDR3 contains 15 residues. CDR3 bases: TGTGCCAGCAGGGAAAGGACAGTTCCGTCCTACGAGCAGTACTTC. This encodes CASRERTVPSYEQYF.

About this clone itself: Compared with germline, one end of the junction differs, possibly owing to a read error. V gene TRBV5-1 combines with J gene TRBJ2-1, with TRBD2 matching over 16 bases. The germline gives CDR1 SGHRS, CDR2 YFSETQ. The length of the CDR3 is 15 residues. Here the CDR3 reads CASRARGLAGGHGVF. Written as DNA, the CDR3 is TGCGCCAGCAGGGCGCGGGGACTAGCGGGAGGGCATGGGGTCTTC.

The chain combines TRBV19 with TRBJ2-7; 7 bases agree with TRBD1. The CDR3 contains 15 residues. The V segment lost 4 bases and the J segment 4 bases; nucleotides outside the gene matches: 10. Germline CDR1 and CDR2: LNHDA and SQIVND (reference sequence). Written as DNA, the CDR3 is TGTGCCAGTAGTACTCCAACAGGGGTGCCGTACGAGCAGTACTTC. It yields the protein CASSTPTGVPYEQYF.

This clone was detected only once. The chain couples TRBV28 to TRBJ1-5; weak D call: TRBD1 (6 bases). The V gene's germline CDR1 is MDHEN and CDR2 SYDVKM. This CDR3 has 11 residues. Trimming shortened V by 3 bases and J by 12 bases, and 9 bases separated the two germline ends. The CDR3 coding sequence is TGTGCCAGCAGTTTCACAGGGCTCCAGCATTTT. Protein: CASSFTGLQHF. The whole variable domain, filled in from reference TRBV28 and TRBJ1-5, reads DVKVTQSSRYLVKRTGEKVFLECVQDMDHENMFWYRQDPGLGLRLIYFSYDVKMKEKGDIPEGYSVSREKKERFSLILESASTNQTSMYLCASSFTGLQHFGDGTRLSIL.

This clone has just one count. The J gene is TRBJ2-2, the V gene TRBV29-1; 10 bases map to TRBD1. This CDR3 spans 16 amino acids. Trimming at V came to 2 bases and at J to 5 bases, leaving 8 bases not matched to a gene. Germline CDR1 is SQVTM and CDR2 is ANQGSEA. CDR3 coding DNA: TGCAGCGTTGAACCGGGAGACAGGGGGCAAACCGGGGAGCTGTTTTTT. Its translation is CSVEPGDRGQTGELFF.

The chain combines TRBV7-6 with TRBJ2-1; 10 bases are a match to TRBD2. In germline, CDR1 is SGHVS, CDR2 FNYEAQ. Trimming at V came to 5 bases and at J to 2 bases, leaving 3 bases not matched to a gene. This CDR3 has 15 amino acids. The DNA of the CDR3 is TGTGCCAGCAGCCCCGGGACTAGCGCCTACAATGAGCAGTTCTTC. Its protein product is CASSPGTSAYNEQFF.

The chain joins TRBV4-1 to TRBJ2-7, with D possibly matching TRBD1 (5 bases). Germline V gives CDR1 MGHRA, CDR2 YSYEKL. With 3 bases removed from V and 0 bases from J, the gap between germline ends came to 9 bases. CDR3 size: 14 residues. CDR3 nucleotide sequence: TGCGCCAGCAGCCAGGGGCCCAACTCCTACGAGCAGTACTTC. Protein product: CASSQGPNSYEQYF.

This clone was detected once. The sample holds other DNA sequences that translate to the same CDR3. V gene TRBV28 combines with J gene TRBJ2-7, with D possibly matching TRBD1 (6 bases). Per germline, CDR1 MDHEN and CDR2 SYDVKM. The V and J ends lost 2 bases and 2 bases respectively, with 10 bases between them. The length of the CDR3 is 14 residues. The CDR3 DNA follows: TGTGCCAGCAGTTTACGTCAGGGGACCTACGAGCAGTACTTC. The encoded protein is CASSLRQGTYEQYF.